This T cell receptor beta chain was captured by sequencing in a study of CD8+ T cells in alopecia areata. Across the whole study: The study gave treated patients oral tofacitinib at 5 to 10 mg twice daily.

RNA was extracted and reverse transcribed into cDNA as the sequencing template. Here immunoSEQ multiplex PCR was the method, and the copy in TCRdb shows in-frame clones only, minus some. The sample has around 140,000 clones, around three fifths seen once. Whole-study results and caveats: Mice showed TCR sharing more clearly than patients did, possibly owing to HLA.

Trimming shortened V by 5 bases and J by 0 bases, and 7 bases separated the two germline ends. Germline V gene lookup returns CDR1 MNHNS and CDR2 SASEGT. The CDR3 runs to 13 residues. A remark on this clone: Its antigen is unknown.

Sequenced material: CD4+ T cells sorted from blood, taken at week 0. The rearrangement links TRBV6-1 to TRBJ2-5; maybe TRBD2 (5 bases). The receptor was isolated from a human donor with alopecia areata. CDR3 loop: CASSTRHQETQYF. The CDR3 coding sequence is TGTGCCAGCAGTACTAGACACCAAGAGACCCAGTACTTC.